Below, one T cell receptor (beta chain) is given with its context. CDR1 SGHVS and CDR2 FQNEAQ come from the germline V gene. V dropped 5 bases and J dropped 6 bases, with 21 bases sitting between them. The CDR3 is made up of 16 amino acids. The data stem from a study of blood T cell repertoires in COVID-19. Study information: Donors in the United States, Italy and Spain gave samples during acute or convalescent COVID-19.

Generated by immunoSEQ multiplex PCR, the TCRdb table keeps only in-frame clones and is missing some. Of 95,000 or so clones listed, approximately 80% are singletons. The sequenced sample consisted of peripheral blood. V gene TRBV7-8 combines with J gene TRBJ2-3, with a weak D call TRBD1 (6 bases). The source of this sequence is a human donor in a cohort sampled during active COVID-19. The CDR3: CASSLRGGGLTDTQYF. DNA of the CDR3: TGTGCCAGCAGCCTCAGGGGTGGAGGACTTACGGATACGCAGTATTTT.